This record looks at one T cell receptor (beta chain) sequence and its context. The antigen is not known. The data were produced by immunoSEQ multiplex PCR, yet TCRdb's version contains in-frame clones alone and is incomplete. The sample has about 2,100,000 clones, 85% to 95% seen once; the top ten hold under 2%. The sample comes from a study of shared clonotypes between healthy human individuals. Study summary: Researchers assigned three CD4 naive, three CD4 memory, two CD8 naive and one CD8 memory plate to each donor.

General study results and limits: Sorted-subset samples were not fully sequenced, rarefaction indicated.

Naive CD8 cells comprised CD45RO-negative, CCR7-positively selected cells, excluding terminally differentiated effector memory CD45RA+ cells. The CDR3 loop spans 17 amino acids. Trimming took 4 bases from V and 3 from J; bases not matched to a gene: 6. The V gene's germline CDR1 is MGHRA and CDR2 YSYEKL. Sample: naive CD8+ T cells from PBMCs. This receptor was identified in a man in his late teens or twenties in good health. Some clones in this sample may be carry-over from other donors' samples. The chain couples TRBV4-1 to TRBJ2-5; TRBD2 matches at 15 bases. CDR3 sequence: CASSPGLAGGLEETQYF. The CDR3 DNA reads TGCGCCAGCAGCCCCGGACTAGCGGGAGGGCTAGAAGAGACCCAGTACTTC.